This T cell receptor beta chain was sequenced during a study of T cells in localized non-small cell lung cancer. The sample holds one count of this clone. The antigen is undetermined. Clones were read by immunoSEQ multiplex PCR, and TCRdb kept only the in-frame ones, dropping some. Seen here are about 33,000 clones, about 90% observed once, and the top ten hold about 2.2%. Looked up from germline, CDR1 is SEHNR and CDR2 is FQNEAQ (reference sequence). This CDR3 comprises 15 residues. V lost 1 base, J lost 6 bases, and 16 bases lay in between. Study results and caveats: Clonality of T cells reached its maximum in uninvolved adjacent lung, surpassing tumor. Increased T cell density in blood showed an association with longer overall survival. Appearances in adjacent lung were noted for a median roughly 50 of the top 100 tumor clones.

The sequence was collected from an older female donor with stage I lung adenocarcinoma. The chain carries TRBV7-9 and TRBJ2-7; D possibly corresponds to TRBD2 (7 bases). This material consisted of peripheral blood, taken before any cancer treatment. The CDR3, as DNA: TGTGCCAGCAGCTTAGATGCGGGGGCGCGAGGCGAGCAGTACTTC. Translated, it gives CASSLDAGARGEQYF. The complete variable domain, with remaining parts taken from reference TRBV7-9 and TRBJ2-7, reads DTGVSQNPRHKITKRGQNVTFRCDPISEHNRLYWYRQTLGQGPEFLTYFQNEAQLEKSRLLSDRFSAERPKGSFSTLEIQRTEQGDSAMYLCASSLDAGARGEQYFGPGTRLTVT.